These T cell receptor beta chains were read from a single sample in a study of blood T cells in healthy people across ages. A single record per CDR3 protein comes from TCRdb applying MiXCR to the 5' RACE reads. The profile shows about 320,000 distinct CDR3 sequences, roughly 26% of them singletons. Sequenced material: blood. These receptors were collected from a woman between 65 and 79 years old in good health. Both conserved end residues are part of each CDR3. Each record gives: V gene, J gene, D gene, clone size, CDR3 DNA, CDR3 protein. A D gene is named only where the DNA matches it firmly. Clone sizes are given selectively: once, few, many, or a class where the clone is expanded.

V: TRBV6-2/TRBV6-3
J: TRBJ2-3
D: TRBD1
size: .
DNA: TGTGCCAGCAACCTCGGAAGGGGGCAAGGAACAGATACGCAGTATTTT
CDR3: CASNLGRGQGTDTQYF

V: TRBV13
J: TRBJ2-3
D: .
size: .
DNA: TGTGCCAGCAGCTTAACCGGGCGCACAGATACGCAGTATTTT
CDR3: CASSLTGRTDTQYF

V: TRBV3-1
J: TRBJ2-2
D: .
size: .
DNA: TGTGCCAGCAGCCAAGATTTGGACAAGGGCGCCGGGGAGCTGTTTTTT
CDR3: CASSQDLDKGAGELFF

V: TRBV5-1
J: TRBJ1-3
D: .
size: .
DNA: TGCGCCAGCAGCGCCCGACAGGCAACAGGAAACACCATATATTTT
CDR3: CASSARQATGNTIYF

V: TRBV27
J: TRBJ1-6
D: .
size: .
DNA: TGTGCCAGCAGGCCGGGTCTGAGGGATTCACCCCTCCACTTT
CDR3: CASRPGLRDSPLHF

V: TRBV28
J: TRBJ2-7
D: .
size: .
DNA: TGTGCCAGCAGTTTCGGTGTAAGTTCAAATTACGAGCAGTATTTC
CDR3: CASSFGVSSNYEQYF

V: TRBV18
J: TRBJ1-1
D: TRBD1
size: few
DNA: TGTGCCAGCTCACCAATGGACAGGGGAATGAACACTGAAGCTTTCTTT
CDR3: CASSPMDRGMNTEAFF

V: TRBV7-9
J: TRBJ2-3
D: TRBD2
size: few
DNA: TGTGCCAGCAGCTTAGCGAGACTAGCGGGAGGAGACACAGATACGCAGTATTTT
CDR3: CASSLARLAGGDTDTQYF

V: TRBV18
J: TRBJ1-4
D: .
size: few
DNA: TGTGCCAGCTCACGCCCGGAAGACACAAAAAATGAAAAACTGTTTTTT
CDR3: CASSRPEDTKNEKLFF

V: TRBV20-1
J: TRBJ2-7
D: .
size: .
DNA: TGCAGTGCGGAACAGGGTCACGAGCAGTACTTC
CDR3: CSAEQGHEQYF

V: TRBV9
J: TRBJ2-3
D: .
size: few
DNA: TGTGCCAGCAGCGCCCTAGGAGAGGCAGATACGCAGTATTTT
CDR3: CASSALGEADTQYF

V: TRBV24-1
J: TRBJ2-1
D: .
size: few
DNA: TGTGCCACCAGTGATTTTAATGGCGTAGGGGATGAGCAGTTCTTC
CDR3: CATSDFNGVGDEQFF